Below, 19 T cell receptor beta chains from the same sample are listed, as sequenced in a study of blood T cell repertoires in COVID-19. The protocol was immunoSEQ multiplex PCR, while the TCRdb copy is restricted to in-frame clones and leaves out a portion. The table shows about 180,000 clones, with more than 85% occurring only once. The sample comprised PBMCs or T cells enriched from blood (not recorded which). The receptors were sampled from a human donor with acute COVID-19. The donor label of this sample is uncertain.

This chain connects TRBV5-6 to TRBJ2-7, with 9 bases matching TRBD1. Losses at the gene ends were 4 bases for V and 1 base for J; bases not matched to a gene: 6. CDR3 length: 15 residues. CDR1 and CDR2 from the germline V gene are SGHDT and YYEEEE. Here the CDR3 reads CASSGGTGPSYEQYF. The CDR3 nucleotides read TGTGCCAGCAGCGGTGGGACAGGGCCGTCCTACGAGCAGTACTTC.

The rearrangement links TRBV19 to TRBJ1-2; 7 bases fit TRBD1. The CDR3 extends over 13 amino acids. Germline CDR1 and CDR2: LNHDA and SQIVND (reference sequence). The trim removed 6 bases at V and 3 bases at J, leaving 4 bases unmatched. The CDR3 sequence: CASRVDRDYGYTF. The CDR3 DNA sequence: TGTGCCAGTAGAGTTGACAGGGACTATGGCTACACCTTC.

This clone was recorded a few times. The J gene is TRBJ1-1, the V gene TRBV12-3 or TRBV12-4; D uncertain. Trimming cost V 6 bases and J 0 bases, with 2 bases left between them. There are 11 residues in the CDR3. CDR3 coding DNA: TGTGCCAGCAGCATGAACACTGAAGCTTTCTTT. Translation: CASSMNTEAFF.

The chain couples TRBV6-2 or TRBV6-3 to TRBJ2-1, with D hard to call. The germline V gene has CDR1 MNHEY and CDR2 SVGEGT. This CDR3 is built from 13 residues. V lost 2 bases to trimming and J lost 6 bases, with 8 bases between them. CDR3: CASSYLGPNEQFF. The DNA of the CDR3 is TGTGCCAGCAGTTACCTTGGGCCCAATGAGCAGTTCTTC.

The chain recombines TRBV1 with TRBJ1-2; the table's D call, TRBD1, has no DNA check behind it. TRBV1 is a pseudogene. CDR3 length: 13 amino acids. In DNA, the CDR3 is TGCACCAGCGCTTCAGGGGCCTACTATGGCTACACCTTC. Protein product: CTSASGAYYGYTF.

The chain uses TRBV3-1 (or the pseudogene TRBV3-2) and TRBJ2-2; D gene uncertain. Germline CDR1 and CDR2: LGHDT and YNNKEL (reference sequence). This CDR3 region has 13 residues. V was cut by 4 bases and J by 5 bases, with 8 bases left in between. CDR3 DNA: TGTGCCAGCAGCCTTTTTAAAACCGGGGAGCTGTTTTTT. It translates to CASSLFKTGELFF.

The V call is TRBV19, the J call TRBJ2-7, with 13 positions matching TRBD2. Germline V lookup: CDR1 LNHDA, CDR2 SQIVND (reference sequence). V shed 4 bases and J 5 bases; nucleotides not matched to a gene: 8. CDR3 length: 16 amino acids. The CDR3 here is CASSTGTSGALDEQYF. The CDR3 coding sequence is TGTGCCAGTAGTACTGGGACTAGCGGGGCCTTAGACGAGCAGTACTTC.

This rearrangement joins TRBV11-2 to TRBJ2-3; a weak D match, TRBD2 (6 bases). V was clipped by 0 bases and J by 1 base, with 8 bases between them. Germline CDR1 is SGHAT and CDR2 is FQNNGV. The CDR3 runs 15 residues. In nucleotides, the CDR3 is TGTGCCAGCAGCTTAGAACCTAGCGGCACAGATACGCAGTATTTT. Translating gives CASSLEPSGTDTQYF.

This clone was detected only a few times. V and J are TRBV5-1 and TRBJ2-3, with 11 positions matching TRBD1. J lost 4 bases, V lost 5 bases, and 6 bases had no gene match. This CDR3 has 15 amino acids. Germline V gene sequence: CDR1 SGHRS, CDR2 YFSETQ. This CDR3 is CASRLPGQGADTQYF. The CDR3 region has the DNA TGCGCCAGCAGACTCCCGGGACAGGGGGCAGATACGCAGTATTTT.

The rearrangement links TRBV24-1 to TRBJ2-1; 10 bases match TRBD1. CDR3 length: 17 residues. CDR1 and CDR2 from the germline V gene are KGHDR and SFDVKD. V lost 2 bases to trimming and J lost 3 bases; unmatched junction nucleotides: 6. The CDR3 DNA reads TGTGCCACCAGTGATTGGAACCGGGACAGGGGCTACAATGAGCAGTTCTTC. Its translation is CATSDWNRDRGYNEQFF.

This clone was observed a handful of times. This rearrangement joins TRBV24-1 to TRBJ2-1, with TRBD2 matching over 9 bases. CDR1 KGHDR and CDR2 SFDVKD come from the germline V gene. V lost 9 bases to trimming and J lost 2 bases; unmatched junction nucleotides: 4. CDR3 length equals 14 residues. The CDR3 coding sequence is TGTGCCACCCGGCTAGCGGGGACCTACAATGAGCAGTTCTTC. Its protein product is CATRLAGTYNEQFF.

The chain couples TRBV5-4 to TRBJ1-1, with a tentative D call TRBD1 (6 bases). CDR1 and CDR2 from the germline V gene are SGHNT and YYREEE (reference sequence). The ends were cut back, 2 bases at V and 10 bases at J, with 21 bases in the middle. The CDR3 contains 15 residues. The CDR3 nucleotides read TGTGCCAGCAGCTTTCAAGGTCAGGGGCCTGGTGGAGCTTTCTTT. Protein sequence: CASSFQGQGPGGAFF.

The chain combines TRBV4-3 with TRBJ1-2; the match to TRBD1 covers 7 bases. V dropped 0 bases and J dropped 4; count of bases not matched to a gene: 5. Germline loops: CDR1 LGHNA, CDR2 YSLEER. The CDR3 runs to 15 residues. Here the CDR3 DNA reads TGCGCCAGCAGCCAAGACCGACAGGGAGGCTATGGCTACACCTTC. Its protein is CASSQDRQGGYGYTF.

J is TRBJ2-3 and V is TRBV5-4; perhaps TRBD2 as D (6 bases). This CDR3 region has 15 residues. Per the germline V gene, CDR1 is SGHNT and CDR2 is YYREEE (reference sequence). V was pared by 4 bases and J by 1 base, with 13 bases between. In DNA form, the CDR3 reads TGTGCCAGCAGCCATCGGGGACTCGGCACAGATACGCAGTATTTT. Translating gives CASSHRGLGTDTQYF. Combining the CDR3 with reference TRBV5-4 and TRBJ2-3 gives the whole variable domain ETGVTQSPTHLIKTRGQQVTLRCSSQSGHNTVSWYQQALGQGPQFIFQYYREEENGRGNFPPRFSGLQFPNYSSELNVNALELDDSALYLCASSHRGLGTDTQYFGPGTRLTVL.

In its sample, this clone was seen once. The chain uses TRBV6-5 and TRBJ1-1; tentatively, D is TRBD1 (6 bases). Trimming left V 6 bases short and J 4 bases short, with 12 bases between. The CDR3 loop spans 13 amino acids. CDR1 is MNHEY and CDR2 is SVGAGI in the germline V gene. The CDR3 loop reads CASSLQGATEAFF. DNA of the CDR3: TGTGCCAGCAGCCTACAGGGTGCCACTGAAGCTTTCTTT.

In the case of this clone: The sample holds other DNA sequences that translate to the same CDR3. The V gene is TRBV19, the J gene TRBJ1-1, with a possible D match to TRBD1 (5 bases). The CDR3 runs 14 residues. V was clipped by 1 base and J by 1 base, with 7 bases between them. Germline loops: CDR1 LNHDA, CDR2 SQIVND (reference sequence). In DNA form, the CDR3 reads TGTGCCAGTAGTATAGTCGGGGGGAACACTGAAGCTTTCTTT. Its translation: CASSIVGGNTEAFF.

CDR3 coding DNA: TGTGCCAGCAGCCGATCTCTAGCGGGGGAGAATGAGCAGTTCTTC. Translated, it gives CASSRSLAGENEQFF. The chain employs TRBV3-1 (or the pseudogene TRBV3-2) and TRBJ2-1, with 10 bases matching TRBD2. The CDR3 has 15 residues. Trimming took 4 bases from V and 7 from J; bases not matched to a gene: 7. Per germline, CDR1 LGHDT and CDR2 YNNKEL (reference sequence).

This clone was observed a single time. As DNA, the CDR3 is TGCGCCAGCAGCCAAGATAGGACAGGGTGGAGCACTGAAGCTTTCTTT. It specifies CASSQDRTGWSTEAFF. The chain carries TRBV4-1 and TRBJ1-1; 8 bases line up with TRBD1. The CDR3 consists of 16 residues. CDR1 and CDR2 from the germline V gene are MGHRA and YSYEKL. V lost 0 bases to trimming and J lost 4 bases; unmatched junction nucleotides: 7.

The V call is TRBV30, the J call TRBJ2-1; D perhaps matches TRBD2 (7 bases). This CDR3 contains 17 residues. V was trimmed by 0 bases and J by 4 bases, leaving 19 bases between them. Looked up from germline, CDR1 is GTSNPN and CDR2 is SVGIG (reference sequence). CDR3 loop: CAWSVGGGLRYYNEQFF. The CDR3 DNA is TGTGCCTGGAGTGTAGGCGGGGGCCTACGCTATTACAATGAGCAGTTCTTC.